This TCR beta chain comes out of a study of OX40 agonist ivuxolimab in advanced cancers. Study in general: Head and neck, renal cell, melanoma or hepatocellular carcinoma were the cancers that dose-escalation patients had. Checkpoint inhibitors had been given previously to over 30% of patients.

The assay was immunoSEQ multiplex PCR, and TCRdb's table has in-frame clones only and misses some. The sample has 60,000 to 85,000 clones, 85% to 90% seen once. V shed 5 bases, J shed 6 bases, and the junction held 12 bases outside the gene matches. CDR1 and CDR2 (germline): GTSNPN, SVGIG (reference sequence). The CDR3 has 15 amino acids. Blood got drawn at baseline, again on cycle 4 day 1, and then on cycle 7 day 1. The sequencing here drew on CD4+ or CD8+ T cells sorted from blood, taken in a trial of the OX40 agonist ivuxolimab. The J gene is TRBJ2-7, the V gene TRBV30; 11 positions agree with TRBD1. This TCR came from an adult with an advanced solid tumor such as melanoma, head and neck, liver or kidney cancer. CDR3 sequence reads: CAWRGQGAVRREQYF. CDR3 coding DNA: TGTGCCTGGCGAGGACAGGGGGCGGTCCGACGCGAGCAGTACTTC.